The rows below give T cell receptor beta chains drawn from one sample of a study of cytomegalovirus exposure and HLA in healthy donors. Profiled with immunoSEQ multiplex PCR; TCRdb holds only in-frame clones, not every one. The table records about 160,000 clones, roughly 79% of them present only once. The sequencing input was PBMCs. Receptors were obtained from a woman aged 50 to 65 in good health and CMV-seropositive. CDR3s include the opening cysteine and the closing phenylalanine or tryptophan. D genes are given only for firm matches. Not every row has a clone size; where given, it reads once, few, many or a size class.

D gene,J gene,V gene,CDR3 length,clone size,CDR3 DNA,CDR3 protein
NA,TRBJ1-1,TRBV18,15,NA,TGTGCCAGCTCACCAAACAGGAGGGGGAACACTGAAGCTTTCTTT,CASSPNRRGNTEAFF
NA,TRBJ2-7,TRBV10-3,14,NA,TGTGCCATCAGTGCTACCCCCGGGGGCTACGAGCAGTACTTC,CAISATPGGYEQYF
TRBD1,TRBJ1-6,TRBV27,18,NA,TGTGCCAGCAGTGCCGGGACAGGGAATAGGTCCTATAATTCACCCCTCCACTTT,CASSAGTGNRSYNSPLHF
NA,TRBJ2-1,TRBV19,13,NA,TGTGCCAGTAGCACCCCCAACGGGTTGTGGCAGTTCTTC,CASSTPNGLWQFF
NA,TRBJ1-1,TRBV30,15,NA,TGTGCCTGGAAAAAGGAAAATCCGGGAAACACTGAAGCTTTCTTT,CAWKKENPGNTEAFF
TRBD2,TRBJ2-3,TRBV6-1,17,NA,TGTGCCAGCAGTGTCTTCCCAGCGGGATCTGTCACAGATACGCAGTATTTT,CASSVFPAGSVTDTQYF
NA,TRBJ1-3,TRBV6-1,12,NA,TGTGCCAGCAGTGAACACTTAAACGCCATATATTTT,CASSEHLNAIYF
NA,TRBJ1-4,TRBV28,14,NA,TGTGCCAGCACCCGACAGACGCTGAATGAAAAACTGTTTTTT,CASTRQTLNEKLFF
NA,TRBJ2-1,TRBV10-2,15,few,TGCGCCAGCAGTGAGTGGGCAAGCTCCTACAATGAGCAGTTCTTC,CASSEWASSYNEQFF
TRBD2,TRBJ2-7,TRBV9,18,NA,TGTGCCAGCAGCGTAGAACCTTCCTCAGCGGGAGGGCTCTACGAGCAGTACTTC,CASSVEPSSAGGLYEQYF
NA,TRBJ2-7,TRBV15,15,NA,TGTGCCACCAGCAGAGATATTTGGACAGTCGACGAGCAGTACTTC,CATSRDIWTVDEQYF
NA,TRBJ2-1,TRBV5-4,15,NA,TGTGCCAGCAGCCAACAGGGACCACCTCACAATGAGCAGTTCTTC,CASSQQGPPHNEQFF
NA,TRBJ1-5,TRBV28,15,NA,TGTGCCAGCAGTCGGGGGTGGTTTAGCAATCAGCCCCAGCATTTT,CASSRGWFSNQPQHF
TRBD2,TRBJ2-4,TRBV4-1,21,NA,TGCGCCAGCAGCCAAGATCTAGGTTTACTAGCGGGTTCCTTAGCCAAAAACATTCAGTACTTC,CASSQDLGLLAGSLAKNIQYF
NA,TRBJ1-4,TRBV6-5,15,NA,TGTGCCAGCAGCCCGTGGGCCACAACTAATGAAAAACTGTTTTTT,CASSPWATTNEKLFF
TRBD1,TRBJ2-5,TRBV7-8,16,NA,TGTGCCAGCAGCTCCAAGACAGGGGAGTACCAAGAGACCCAGTACTTC,CASSSKTGEYQETQYF
NA,TRBJ1-4,TRBV2,14,NA,TGTGCCAGCAGGTTACAGGCGGGGGATGAAAAACTGTTTTTT,CASRLQAGDEKLFF
TRBD2,TRBJ2-5,TRBV9,15,NA,TGTGCCAGCAGCGTATCCCCAGCGGGAAAAGAGACCCAGTACTTC,CASSVSPAGKETQYF
NA,TRBJ2-3,TRBV11-2,15,few,TGTGCCAGCAGCTTAGCCCCAGTACCCACAGATACGCAGTATTTT,CASSLAPVPTDTQYF
TRBD1,TRBJ2-3,TRBV18,15,NA,TGTGCCAGCTCACCTGGGACAGAAATCACAGATACGCAGTATTTT,CASSPGTEITDTQYF
NA,TRBJ2-7,TRBV7-2,14,NA,TGTGCCAGCAGCTTAATGGCAGATTCCTACGAGCAGTACTTC,CASSLMADSYEQYF
TRBD1,TRBJ2-3,TRBV5-8,15,NA,TGTGCCAGCAGCTTACCCGACAGGGTTTCAGATACGCAGTATTTT,CASSLPDRVSDTQYF
NA,TRBJ2-2,TRBV5-1,13,NA,TGCGCCAGCAGCCTCCTCGGCACCGGGGAGCTGTTTTTT,CASSLLGTGELFF
TRBD1,TRBJ1-2,TRBV5-6,15,NA,TGTGCCAGCAGCCCGGACAGGGGCGCTAACTATGGCTACACCTTC,CASSPDRGANYGYTF
NA,TRBJ1-5,TRBV5-1,15,NA,TGCGCCAGCAGCCTGGGGCCCGCGGGGAATCAGCCCCAGCATTTT,CASSLGPAGNQPQHF
NA,TRBJ1-3,TRBV5-4,15,NA,TGTGCCAGCAGTCCGGACAGCCTCTCTGGAAACACCATATATTTT,CASSPDSLSGNTIYF
NA,TRBJ2-1,TRBV2,15,few,TGTGCCAGCTCCCGTGTGACTAGTGGAGTAAATGAGCAGTTCTTC,CASSRVTSGVNEQFF
TRBD2,TRBJ2-1,TRBV28,12,NA,TGTGCCAGCAGGGTAGCGGGCGGAGAGCAGTTCTTC,CASRVAGGEQFF
NA,TRBJ1-1,TRBV2,13,NA,TGTGCCAGCAGTGAATTGGGGAGTACTGAAGCTTTCTTT,CASSELGSTEAFF
NA,TRBJ1-1,TRBV27,14,NA,TGTGCCAGCAGTTTAGCGGGAGCTAACACTGAAGCTTTCTTT,CASSLAGANTEAFF
TRBD2,TRBJ2-1,TRBV6-5,15,NA,TGTGCCAGCAGCTTGGGACTAAGCTCCTACAATGAGCAGTTCTTC,CASSLGLSSYNEQFF
TRBD1,TRBJ1-6,TRBV5-1,14,NA,TGCGCCAGCAGTTGGGGGACAGGTAATTCACCCCTCCACTTT,CASSWGTGNSPLHF
TRBD2,TRBJ2-7,TRBV9,16,few,TGTGCCAGCAGCGTGGGGACTAGCGGAGACCTCTACGAGCAGTACTTC,CASSVGTSGDLYEQYF